This record covers a single TCR beta chain. The CDR3 sequence is 13 residues long. The V end was cut by 4 bases, the J end by 6 bases, with 10 bases between. Germline V CDR1 and CDR2: SGHNT, YYREEE (reference sequence). As originally analysed: Amplification from reference gene primers served as the basis for estimated nucleated cell counts. The method was immunoSEQ multiplex PCR; TCRdb's version includes in-frame clones alone and lacks a portion of them. V, J and clone size derive from that table, while D and trimming were established from the DNA sequence. The repertoire holds fewer than 650,000 clones, 85% to 90% seen once, with about 8% in the top ten. This record belongs to a study of blood T cell repertoires in COVID-19. Study-level background: COVID-19 samples from acute and convalescent phases originated in the United States, Italy and Spain.

The sequence derives from a woman in her 50s with COVID-19, enrolled during active disease. V is TRBV5-4 and J is TRBJ1-4; D is possibly TRBD1 (5 bases). The sequencing input was peripheral blood. The CDR3 here is CASSPDMYEKLFF. The DNA of the CDR3 is TGTGCCAGCAGCCCGGACATGTATGAAAAACTGTTTTTT. Full variable domain (outside the CDR3, taken from reference TRBV5-4 and TRBJ1-4): ETGVTQSPTHLIKTRGQQVTLRCSSQSGHNTVSWYQQALGQGPQFIFQYYREEENGRGNFPPRFSGLQFPNYSSELNVNALELDDSALYLCASSPDMYEKLFFGSGTQLSVL.